A selection of T cell receptor beta chains follows, all from one sample in a study of T-cell memory formation after mild COVID-19. In TCRdb, the 5' RACE reads were re-called with MiXCR into one record per CDR3 protein. Found here are over 150,000 distinct CDR3 sequences, about 22% of them singletons; the top ten hold roughly 23%. The source material was PBMCs or a T cell subset sorted from them (not recorded which). All receptors come from an adult woman who had mild COVID-19 (a few samples of this study predate the infection). Cell type and time point are not known. The CDR3 runs from the conserved cysteine through the conserved F or W. A D gene is named only where the DNA matches it firmly. A row's size may be missing; if present it is once, few, many or a size class.

D	J	V	size	DNA	CDR3
.	TRBJ2-2	TRBV5-6	.	TGTGCCAGCAGCTTGGGGATGAACACCGGGGAGCTGTTTTTT	CASSLGMNTGELFF
TRBD2	TRBJ2-1	TRBV9	.	TGTGCCAGCAGCAGAGGGAGGGGTTCTAACCACAATGAGCAGTTCTTC	CASSRGRGSNHNEQFF
.	TRBJ2-7	TRBV27	few	TGTGCCAGCAGTCCGTCGCGACACTCCATCACCGAGCAGTACTTC	CASSPSRHSITEQYF
.	TRBJ2-1	TRBV29-1	.	TGCAGCCTCATCAATAGGGTCTCTGAGCAGTTCTTC	CSLINRVSEQFF
.	TRBJ2-3	TRBV5-1	few	TGCGCCAGCAGCTCCTTGGGGGACGGTAGAGATACGCAGTATTTT	CASSSLGDGRDTQYF
TRBD1	TRBJ2-7	TRBV7-9	few	TGTGCCAGCAGCCCACCGACAGGGAGCTCCTACGAGCAGTACTTC	CASSPPTGSSYEQYF
TRBD1	TRBJ2-7	TRBV10-2	.	TGCGCCAGCAGTGAGGGACCGGACAGGGGACGATCCTACGAGCAGTACTTC	CASSEGPDRGRSYEQYF
.	TRBJ1-1	TRBV7-9	once	TGTGCCAGCAGCTTAGACGGTACAGGGTCGAACACTGAAGCTTTCTTT	CASSLDGTGSNTEAFF
.	TRBJ1-2	TRBV4-2	.	TGTGCCAGCAGCCAAGAAATGGGGGGCGCGGGCGGCTACACCTTC	CASSQEMGGAGGYTF
TRBD2	TRBJ2-1	TRBV20-1	few	TGCAGTGCTCTGACCCTAGGACTAGCGGGGGGGTGGTTGAATGAGCAGTTCTTC	CSALTLGLAGGWLNEQFF
TRBD1	TRBJ1-3	TRBV7-6	few	TGTGCCAGCAGCTTAGTCCGACAGGGAACGGGTGGAAACACCATATATTTT	CASSLVRQGTGGNTIYF
.	TRBJ2-5	TRBV7-3	few	TGTGCCAGCAGCTTAGGAATCCACGAGACCCAGTACTTC	CASSLGIHETQYF
.	TRBJ2-7	TRBV9	few	TGTGCCAGCGGAGGTACCCTTTCCTACGAGCAGTACTTC	CASGGTLSYEQYF
.	TRBJ1-6	TRBV5-1	.	TGCGCCAGCAGCCTGCCCGAGGGAGTATATTCACCCCTCCACTTT	CASSLPEGVYSPLHF
TRBD2	TRBJ2-7	TRBV6-2/TRBV6-3	once	TGTGCCAGCAGTTATGCTGCGGGAGGGTACGAGCAGTACTTC	CASSYAAGGYEQYF
.	TRBJ2-1	TRBV2	.	TGTGCCAGCAGGGCTAGTTCCTACAATGAGCAGTTCTTC	CASRASSYNEQFF
TRBD1	TRBJ1-2	TRBV2	.	TGTGCCAGCAGCTCTCCGACAGGGGGCTTGGGCTATGGCTACACCTTC	CASSSPTGGLGYGYTF
.	TRBJ2-3	TRBV19	.	TGTGCCAGTAGTATAGATATGGGTCATCGCACAGATACGCAGTATTTT	CASSIDMGHRTDTQYF
.	TRBJ1-5	TRBV2	many	TGTGCCAGCAAGGCGGGATATAGCAATCAGCCCCAGCATTTT	CASKAGYSNQPQHF
.	TRBJ2-7	TRBV3-1	.	TGTGCCAGCAGCCAAAGGGAGAGATACGAGCAGTACTTC	CASSQRERYEQYF
.	TRBJ2-3	TRBV10-3	.	TGTGCCATCGGAAGGACAGTCGGGACAGATACGCAGTATTTT	CAIGRTVGTDTQYF
.	TRBJ1-1	TRBV27	.	TGTGCCAGCAGCCCTTACGGGGGTGCTACTGAAGCTTTCTTT	CASSPYGGATEAFF
.	TRBJ2-5	TRBV12-3/TRBV12-4	.	TGTGCCAGCAGGCTCTCAGAGGCCCAGTACTTC	CASRLSEAQYF
TRBD1	TRBJ1-1	TRBV11-2	.	TGTGCCAGCAGCCCCCGGGAGGGGGCCCAATTGTTGGACACTGAAGCTTTCTTT	CASSPREGAQLLDTEAFF
.	TRBJ2-7	TRBV9	few	TGTGCCAGCAGCGTAGGCCCTAATTACGAGCAGTACTTC	CASSVGPNYEQYF
TRBD2	TRBJ2-5	TRBV2	.	TGTGCCAGCAGTGCCGGGGGACTAGCCCACTCCGGGGAGACCCAGTACTTC	CASSAGGLAHSGETQYF
.	TRBJ2-1	TRBV5-1	.	TGCGCCAGCAGCTCCAATACAGGACTCGAGCAGTTCTTC	CASSSNTGLEQFF
.	TRBJ2-1	TRBV6-5	.	TGTGCCAGCAGTTCCTTGGATGAGCAGTTCTTC	CASSSLDEQFF
TRBD2	TRBJ2-3	TRBV7-9	few	TGTGCCAGCAGCTTACGCGGGGGGGATACGCAGTATTTT	CASSLRGGDTQYF
TRBD1	TRBJ1-1	TRBV19	.	TGTGCCAGTAGTATACAGGGGGCAAGCACTGAAGCTTTCTTT	CASSIQGASTEAFF
TRBD2	TRBJ2-1	TRBV7-9	few	TGTGCCAGCAGCTTAGCTGGTCCTAGCGGGAGGGACAATGAGCAGTTCTTC	CASSLAGPSGRDNEQFF
.	TRBJ1-2	TRBV19	.	TGTGCCAGTAGTATTGGTGGAGGTGATGGCTACACCTTC	CASSIGGGDGYTF
.	TRBJ1-2	TRBV5-4	.	TGTGCCAGCAGCCCTCGGTCGGCCGGGAAGGAGGACTATGGCTACACCTTC	CASSPRSAGKEDYGYTF